The next 23 T cell receptor beta chains were all read from a single sample in a study of blood T cell repertoires in COVID-19. The repertoire was sequenced with immunoSEQ multiplex PCR; TCRdb's copy has only in-frame clones and lacks some. The table lists about 220,000 clones, around four fifths of them singletons. Sequencing input: peripheral blood. The receptors were sampled from a man in his thirties or forties with active or convalescent COVID-19.

This rearrangement joins TRBV27 to TRBJ2-6, with 7 bases aligning to TRBD1. CDR1 MNHEY and CDR2 SMNVEV come from the germline V gene (reference sequence). The length of the CDR3 is 17 residues. The ends lost 3 bases at V and 0 bases at J; junction bases unmatched: 5. The CDR3 protein is CASSFLGTDSGANVLTF. In DNA form, the CDR3 reads TGTGCCAGCAGTTTCCTTGGGACAGACTCTGGGGCCAACGTCCTGACTTTC.

This chain uses TRBV6-5 with TRBJ2-7; 13 nucleotides line up with TRBD2. The CDR3 loop spans 15 amino acids. The V and J ends lost 5 bases and 5 bases, in that order; junction bases with no gene match: 6. Germline V gene data show CDR1 as MNHEY and CDR2 as SVGAGI. The CDR3 loop is CASSPTSGGAHEQYF. The CDR3, as DNA: TGTGCCAGCAGTCCCACTAGCGGGGGGGCCCACGAGCAGTACTTC.

The chain couples TRBV4-1 to TRBJ2-1; D gene uncertain. Germline CDR1 is MGHRA and CDR2 is YSYEKL. This CDR3 is 14 amino acids long. V was pared by 0 bases and J by 6 bases, with 9 bases between. The CDR3 protein is CASSQDGASNEQFF. The CDR3 DNA sequence: TGCGCCAGCAGCCAAGACGGAGCGAGCAATGAGCAGTTCTTC.

The chain has TRBV3-1 (or the pseudogene TRBV3-2) and TRBJ1-2; D is unresolved. Germline CDR1 LGHDT, CDR2 YNNKEL (reference sequence). V shed 0 bases and J shed 2 bases, with 10 bases lying between them. The CDR3 length is 15 residues. CDR3 sequence (DNA): TGTGCCAGCAGCCAAGAGAGGCAGCGAAACTATGGCTACACCTTC. Translated, it gives CASSQERQRNYGYTF.

As regards this clone: The sample contains more than one DNA sequence encoding this CDR3. The genes are TRBV9 and TRBJ1-5; D uncertain. This CDR3 region has 15 residues. Germline V lookup: CDR1 SGDLS, CDR2 YYNGEE. V lost 0 bases and J 1 base, leaving 8 bases between the germline ends. CDR3 protein: CASSVDGSSNQPQHF. The CDR3 DNA reads as TGTGCCAGCAGCGTAGACGGGTCCAGCAATCAGCCCCAGCATTTT.

The CDR3 is CASSLIPGGLTEAFF. Here the CDR3 DNA reads TGTGCCAGCAGTTTAATTCCAGGGGGTTTGACTGAAGCTTTCTTT. The rearrangement joins TRBV28 to TRBJ1-1, with TRBD1 matching 7 bases. The J segment lost 5 bases and the V segment lost 2 bases, leaving 8 bases of the junction unmatched. The length of the CDR3 is 15 residues. Germline assignment: CDR1 MDHEN and CDR2 SYDVKM.

This clone has a single count. The chain has TRBV7-2 and TRBJ1-1, with D hard to call. CDR3 length: 13 amino acids. The germline V gene has CDR1 SGHTA and CDR2 FQGNSA. Trimming stripped 1 base from V and 4 bases from J, with 7 bases between. CDR3 in DNA: TGTGCCAGCAGCTTAGGGAGGACCACTGAAGCTTTCTTT. This sequence encodes CASSLGRTTEAFF.

The chain joins TRBV7-9 to TRBJ2-7; a possible D gene is TRBD1 (5 bases). The V gene lost 0 bases and the J gene lost 5 bases, with 5 bases spanning the gap. This CDR3 has 12 residues. Germline loops: CDR1 SEHNR, CDR2 FQNEAQ (reference sequence). In nucleotides, the CDR3 is TGTGCCAGCAGCTTAGCAGGGGACGAGCAGTACTTC. Its translation: CASSLAGDEQYF.

The chain is built from TRBV28 and TRBJ2-7; a weak D match, TRBD1 (6 bases). CDR3 size: 14 residues. Trimming cost V 6 bases and J 4 bases, with 16 bases left between them. Germline V gene lookup returns CDR1 MDHEN and CDR2 SYDVKM. CDR3 protein: CASSLSGQIYEQYF. The CDR3 region has the DNA TGTGCCAGCAGCCTTAGTGGACAGATATACGAGCAGTACTTC.

The rearrangement joins TRBV4-1 to TRBJ2-2, with TRBD1 matching 9 bases. This CDR3 has 15 residues. V lost 3 bases, J lost 4 bases, and 3 bases stayed unmatched. Per the germline V gene, CDR1 is MGHRA and CDR2 is YSYEKL. The CDR3 region is CASSQGQGPTGELFF. The CDR3 bases are TGCGCCAGCAGCCAGGGACAGGGCCCCACCGGGGAGCTGTTTTTT.

The J gene is TRBJ2-1, the V gene TRBV4-3, with 8 positions matching TRBD2. V shed 0 bases and J 0 bases; nucleotides not matched to a gene: 4. Per germline, CDR1 LGHNA and CDR2 YSLEER. The CDR3 is made up of 17 amino acids. CDR3 loop: CASSQDGSGSSYNEQFF. CDR3 nucleotides: TGCGCCAGCAGCCAAGATGGCAGCGGGAGCTCCTACAATGAGCAGTTCTTC.

This sequence joins TRBV5-6 and TRBJ1-1; 9 bases fit TRBD1. The CDR3 runs to 16 residues. V dropped 0 bases and J dropped 5; count of bases not matched to a gene: 8. CDR1 is SGHDT and CDR2 is YYEEEE in the germline V gene. CDR3 bases: TGTGCCAGCAGCTTGGACAGGGGGCGAATAAGAACTGAAGCTTTCTTT. This translates into CASSLDRGRIRTEAFF.

The chain joins TRBV19 to TRBJ1-1; TRBD1 matches 10 bases. Trimming cost V 7 bases and J 2 bases; bases outside gene matches: 10. The CDR3 has 16 residues. CDR1 is LNHDA, CDR2 SQIVND, per germline (reference sequence). The CDR3 DNA is TGTGCCAGTATGCGGGTGTGGGACAGGGGTAACACTGAAGCTTTCTTT. It codes for CASMRVWDRGNTEAFF.

The rearrangement joins TRBV7-2 to TRBJ2-5, with 10 bases that match TRBD2. The CDR3 is made up of 16 amino acids. With V trimmed by 5 bases and J by 2 bases, 8 bases remained unmatched. CDR1 is SGHTA and CDR2 is FQGNSA in the germline V gene. In nucleotides, the CDR3 is TGTGCCAGCAGCCCTAGCGGGAGAGAGGGTCAAGAGACCCAGTACTTC. It is translated as CASSPSGREGQETQYF.

The gene calls are TRBV27 and TRBJ1-2, with 7 bases fitting TRBD1. The junction had 8 bases not matched to a gene; V was cut back by 6 bases and J by 7 bases. Germline V lookup: CDR1 MNHEY, CDR2 SMNVEV (reference sequence). The CDR3 loop spans 13 amino acids. CDR3 sequence: CASSLDRVGGYTF. CDR3 coding DNA: TGTGCCAGCAGCCTCGACAGGGTGGGTGGCTACACCTTC.

V usage is TRBV5-4 and J usage is TRBJ2-7; a weak D match, TRBD1 (6 bases). CDR3 length equals 12 residues. Germline CDR1 reads SGHNT; CDR2 reads YYREEE (reference sequence). Between the trimmed V and J ends, which lost 2 bases and 5 bases, there was a span of 8 bases. The CDR3 is CASSLQGNEQYF. The CDR3 nucleotides are TGTGCCAGCAGCTTACAGGGAAACGAGCAGTACTTC.

The CDR3 protein is CASSLSAGPGTDTQYF. In DNA, the CDR3 is TGTGCCAGCAGTTTATCGGCGGGGCCGGGCACAGATACGCAGTATTTT. J is TRBJ2-3 and V is TRBV28; possible D gene TRBD2, 6 bases. V lost 1 base and J lost 1, with 12 bases in between. The CDR3 totals 16 residues. Looked up from germline, CDR1 is MDHEN and CDR2 is SYDVKM. The variable domain in full, completed from reference TRBV28 and TRBJ2-3, reads DVKVTQSSRYLVKRTGEKVFLECVQDMDHENMFWYRQDPGLGLRLIYFSYDVKMKEKGDIPEGYSVSREKKERFSLILESASTNQTSMYLCASSLSAGPGTDTQYFGPGTRLTVL.

The chain couples TRBV5-1 to TRBJ2-5; 9 positions match TRBD1. CDR3 length equals 15 residues. V lost 1 base, J lost 1 base, and 2 bases stayed unmatched. Germline-derived CDR1 and CDR2 are SGHRS and YFSETQ. The CDR3: CASSLMTGGQETQYF. In DNA form, the CDR3 reads TGCGCCAGCAGCTTGATGACAGGGGGCCAAGAGACCCAGTACTTC.

CDR3 nucleotide sequence: TGTGCCAGCAGCCAAGTCGATAGCGGGAAGGACTGGTACAATGAGCAGTTCTTC. Its translation: CASSQVDSGKDWYNEQFF. The chain links TRBV3-1 (or the pseudogene TRBV3-2) to TRBJ2-1, with TRBD2 matching over 8 bases. Germline assignment: CDR1 LGHDT and CDR2 YNNKEL (reference sequence). The CDR3 runs to 18 residues. V trimming: 1 base; J trimming: 4 bases; junction bases outside the gene matches: 12.

The sample holds a few counts of this clone. V and J are TRBV10-3 and TRBJ1-1; 8 bases match TRBD1. The V and J ends lost 6 bases and 1 base, in that order; junction bases with no gene match: 7. This CDR3 comprises 15 residues. The germline V gene encodes CDR1 ENHRY and CDR2 SYGVKD. The CDR3 loop reads CAISPGQVKNTEAFF. The CDR3 coding sequence is TGTGCCATCAGCCCGGGACAGGTTAAGAACACTGAAGCTTTCTTT.

The chain links TRBV7-9 to TRBJ2-1, with 8 bases lining up with TRBD2. The CDR3 sequence is 15 residues long. Losses at the gene ends were 7 bases for V and 8 bases for J; bases not matched to a gene: 13. Germline CDR1 is SEHNR and CDR2 is FQNEAQ (reference sequence). The CDR3 DNA sequence: TGTGCCAGCACCCCGTGGGGGACTAGAGGCGATGAGCAGTTCTTC. Encoded protein: CASTPWGTRGDEQFF.

The chain links TRBV6-5 to TRBJ1-1; D unclear. The V gene lost 0 bases and the J gene lost 8 bases, with 10 bases spanning the gap. CDR1 is MNHEY, CDR2 SVGAGI, per germline. The CDR3 spans 13 residues. CDR3 nucleotides: TGTGCCAGCAGTTACTCCGCCGAGCTGGAAGCTTTCTTT. It is translated as CASSYSAELEAFF.

The chain uses TRBV7-6 and TRBJ2-3; D unresolved. This CDR3 is 12 amino acids long. In germline, CDR1 is SGHVS, CDR2 FNYEAQ. Trimming cost V 1 base and J 6 bases, with 5 bases left between them. As DNA, the CDR3 is TGTGCCAGCAGCTTAGGAGAGGATACGCAGTATTTT. It is translated as CASSLGEDTQYF.